The present entry profiles one TCR beta chain with its context. The antigen is unknown. Germline V CDR1 and CDR2: MNHNS, SASEGT. After removal of 3 bases from V and 5 bases from J, the junction contained 10 bases not matched to a gene. The CDR3 consists of 16 residues. Method: immunoSEQ multiplex PCR; TCRdb's copy keeps in-frame clones and lacks some. Found here are 50,000 to 60,000 clones, 82% of them singletons; the top ten hold roughly 1.5%. The data originate from a study of OX40 agonist ivuxolimab in advanced cancers. Study at large: Hepatocellular carcinoma, melanoma, renal cell or head and neck cancer affected the dose-escalation patients. Patients with prior anti-PD-1, anti-PD-L1 or anti-CTLA-4 therapy were eligible; less than 50% had some.

Study conclusions and caveats: Within 6 weeks, CD4+ and CD8+ blood T cells expanded clonally at 0.1 to 3.0 mg/kg.

J is TRBJ2-5 and V is TRBV6-1; 9 bases fit TRBD2. The receptor comes from an adult with an advanced solid tumor such as melanoma, head and neck, liver or kidney cancer. The sample here was CD4+ or CD8+ T cells sorted from blood, taken in a trial of the OX40 agonist ivuxolimab. The CDR3 DNA is TGTGCCAGCAGTGAGGGGTTTGCGGGAGGGTCGGAGACCCAGTACTTC. Its protein is CASSEGFAGGSETQYF.